Listed here are 31 T cell receptor beta chains from one sample, sequenced in a study of CD8+ T cells in alopecia areata. After isolation, RNA underwent reverse transcription to generate cDNA as the sequencing template. Some clones are missing from TCRdb's copy, which holds only in-frame ones; the method was immunoSEQ multiplex PCR. The sample lists 200,000 to 250,000 clones; around three fifths were seen once. Treatment reported: oral pan-JAK inhibitor, 5-10 mg twice daily. The material sequenced was CD4+ T cells sorted from blood, taken at week 4, from a patient treated with tofacitinib. The receptors shown here come from a human donor with alopecia areata.

This clone was picked up a small number of times. The chain employs TRBV5-1 and TRBJ2-1, with D perhaps given as TRBD1 or TRBD2 (6 bases each). V was shortened by 5 bases and J by 10 bases, with 16 bases between the two germline ends. There are 13 residues in the CDR3. Germline lookup yields CDR1 SGHRS and CDR2 YFSETQ. The chain's CDR3 is CASRAGDGGEQFF. The CDR3 DNA reads TGCGCCAGCAGAGCTGGGGACGGGGGCGAGCAGTTCTTC.

This clone has just one count. The chain carries TRBV5-1 and TRBJ2-5, with D perhaps matching TRBD1 (6 bases). The CDR3 totals 15 residues. The V gene's germline CDR1 is SGHRS and CDR2 YFSETQ. V shed 0 bases and J shed 4 bases, with 13 bases lying between them. DNA for the CDR3: TGCGCCAGCAGCTTGGGCCAGGGCAGGGGAGAGACCCAGTACTTC. The encoded protein is CASSLGQGRGETQYF.

V is TRBV7-9 and J is TRBJ2-5; tentatively, D is TRBD1 (6 bases). Germline V gives CDR1 SEHNR, CDR2 FQNEAQ (reference sequence). The CDR3 consists of 18 residues. Trimming took 0 bases from V and 2 from J, leaving 19 bases between them. CDR3 sequence reads: CASSLALAGRGKQETQYF. CDR3 in DNA: TGTGCCAGCAGCTTAGCGCTAGCCGGCAGGGGCAAACAAGAGACCCAGTACTTC.

This chain joins TRBV29-1 and TRBJ2-6, with D unresolved. Deletions cut 6 bases from V and 1 base from J, with 4 bases between. CDR1 is SQVTM and CDR2 is ANQGSEA in the germline V gene. The CDR3 runs to 12 residues. As DNA, the CDR3 is TGCAGCGTCTATTCTGGGGCCAACGTCCTGACTTTC. Translated: CSVYSGANVLTF.

In this sample, this clone turned up once. This chain joins TRBV29-1 and TRBJ1-4, with D hard to call. Germline V gene data show CDR1 as SQVTM and CDR2 as ANQGSEA. The V end lost 6 bases, the J end lost 10 bases, and 18 bases lay between the germline ends. This CDR3 contains 13 residues. The CDR3 nucleotides are TGCAGCGTCGAGAGGTCTATCAAGGGAAAACTGTTTTTT. Translation: CSVERSIKGKLFF.

The chain couples TRBV6-5 to TRBJ1-1, with a weak D call TRBD1 (6 bases). Germline CDR1 MNHEY, CDR2 SVGAGI. The CDR3 spans 16 residues. V was cut by 1 base and J by 3 bases, with 15 bases left in between. The CDR3 protein is CASSYFTGRSHTEAFF. CDR3 in DNA: TGTGCCAGCAGTTACTTCACAGGGAGGTCGCACACTGAAGCTTTCTTT.

The chain uses TRBV27 and TRBJ1-1; 9 bases match TRBD1. The CDR3 runs 12 residues. The germline CDR1 and CDR2 sequences are MNHEY and SMNVEV (reference sequence). The V and J ends lost 6 bases and 9 bases, in that order; junction bases with no gene match: 5. The CDR3 coding sequence is TGTGCCAGCAGCCACGGACAGGGGAAAGCTTTCTTT. It codes for CASSHGQGKAFF.

The J gene is TRBJ2-7, the V gene TRBV6-5, with unresolved D. The CDR3 is made up of 11 amino acids. Between the trimmed V and J ends, which lost 7 bases and 3 bases, there was a span of 7 bases. Germline loops: CDR1 MNHEY, CDR2 SVGAGI. The CDR3 coding sequence is TGTGCCAGCACGGACGGCTACGAGCAGTACTTC. Encoded protein: CASTDGYEQYF.

The chain is built from TRBV27 and TRBJ2-3; 10 positions agree with TRBD2. The CDR3 consists of 19 residues. Trimming cost V 5 bases and J 7 bases; bases outside gene matches: 21. From germline, CDR1 is MNHEY and CDR2 SMNVEV (reference sequence). The CDR3 protein is CASSRRSGGEIFTDNTQYF. The DNA of the CDR3 is TGTGCCAGCAGTCGAAGGAGCGGGGGGGAAATATTCACAGATAATACGCAGTATTTT.

This chain joins TRBV30 and TRBJ2-2; D is ambiguous. Trimming pared 5 bases from V and 4 bases from J, leaving 14 bases between. Germline CDR1 reads GTSNPN; CDR2 reads SVGIG (reference sequence). The CDR3 runs to 14 residues. CDR3 sequence (DNA): TGTGCCTGGTGCCGGAAACAGTCCACCGGGGAGCTGTTTTTT. This gives the protein CAWCRKQSTGELFF.

The table lists this clone with a few counts. The genes are TRBV10-1 and TRBJ1-5, with D possibly being TRBD1 (6 bases). V lost 6 bases to trimming and J lost 0 bases, with 24 bases between them. Germline CDR1 and CDR2: WNHNN and SYGVQD (reference sequence). The CDR3 consists of 19 residues. Here the CDR3 DNA reads TGCGCCAGCAGCTACAGCCAGGGGATGCGGGGTTCTAGCAATCAGCCCCAGCATTTT. Its protein product is CASSYSQGMRGSSNQPQHF.

The V and J genes are TRBV18 and TRBJ2-5; 9 nucleotides agree with TRBD2. CDR1 and CDR2 from the germline V gene are KGHSH and LQKENI. The CDR3 loop spans 15 amino acids. J gave up 3 bases and V 1 base, and 3 bases lay outside the gene matches. The CDR3 coding sequence is TGTGCCAGCTCACCACGGCAGCGGGGGGAAGAGACCCAGTACTTC. Translation gives CASSPRQRGEETQYF.

This clone has a handful of counts. The chain has TRBV4-1 and TRBJ1-5, with TRBD1 matching over 10 bases. The germline gives CDR1 MGHRA, CDR2 YSYEKL. The CDR3 is 16 residues long. The trim removed 4 bases at V and 2 bases at J, leaving 5 bases unmatched. CDR3 nucleotide sequence: TGCGCCAGCAGCCGTTCGACAGGGGGCGGCAATCAGCCCCAGCATTTT. Translated, it gives CASSRSTGGGNQPQHF.

This chain joins TRBV2 and TRBJ1-1; 9 bases match TRBD1. V shed 6 bases, J shed 3 bases, and the junction held 2 bases outside the gene matches. CDR3 length: 13 residues. Germline values: CDR1 SNHLY, CDR2 FYNNEI. The CDR3 nucleotides read TGTGCCAGCAGGTGGACAGGGGACACTGAAGCTTTCTTT. This sequence encodes CASRWTGDTEAFF. Using reference TRBV2 and TRBJ1-1 for the parts outside the CDR3, the full variable domain is EPEVTQTPSHQVTQMGQEVILRCVPISNHLYFYWYRQILGQKVEFLVSFYNNEISEKSEIFDDQFSVERPDGSNFTLKIRSTKLEDSAMYFCASRWTGDTEAFFGQGTRLTVV.

This chain links TRBV7-2 with TRBJ2-7; D remains ambiguous. The CDR3 extends over 13 amino acids. V gave up 1 base and J gave up 0 bases, with 4 bases separating them. Germline V gives CDR1 SGHTA, CDR2 FQGNSA. CDR3 residues: CASSLEVSYEQYF. CDR3 nucleotides: TGTGCCAGCAGCTTAGAGGTCTCCTACGAGCAGTACTTC.

The chain joins TRBV6-6 to TRBJ2-7, with a tentative D call TRBD2 (6 bases). From germline, CDR1 is MNHNY and CDR2 SVGAGI (reference sequence). The CDR3 sequence is 13 residues long. V shed 0 bases and J shed 4 bases, with 7 bases lying between them. The CDR3 is CASSYSEGYEQYF. CDR3 DNA sequence: TGTGCCAGCAGTTACTCGGAGGGGTACGAGCAGTACTTC.

The chain joins TRBV7-2 to TRBJ2-3; D uncertain. V dropped 4 bases and J dropped 4 bases, with 15 bases sitting between them. The CDR3 runs to 15 residues. Germline V gene data show CDR1 as SGHTA and CDR2 as FQGNSA. The CDR3 region is CASSSLTRVADTQYF. The CDR3 nucleotides read TGTGCCAGCAGCTCCCTGACGCGAGTAGCAGATACGCAGTATTTT.

This clone has a handful of counts. The CDR3 spells CASSSPGTGYTF. The DNA for the CDR3 is TGTGCCAGCAGCTCTCCAGGGACCGGCTACACCTTC. The V call is TRBV7-2, the J call TRBJ1-2; tentative D call: TRBD1 (5 bases). Germline lookup yields CDR1 SGHTA and CDR2 FQGNSA. This CDR3 comprises 12 residues. Trimming pared 4 bases from V and 8 bases from J, leaving 11 bases between.

The CDR3 loop is CAWKRQGSNQPQHF. In DNA form, the CDR3 reads TGTGCCTGGAAGAGACAGGGTAGCAATCAGCCCCAGCATTTT. The chain combines TRBV30 with TRBJ1-5, with 7 bases identical to TRBD1. This CDR3 region has 14 residues. With V trimmed by 4 bases and J by 0 bases, 3 bases remained unmatched. The V gene's germline CDR1 is GTSNPN and CDR2 SVGIG (reference sequence).

The rearrangement joins TRBV4-1 to TRBJ1-6, with a possible D match to TRBD1 (5 bases). There are 19 residues in the CDR3. The germline V gene has CDR1 MGHRA and CDR2 YSYEKL. The V end lost 0 bases, the J end lost 8 bases, and 23 bases lay between the germline ends. CDR3 sequence: CASSQEGVGRLFRDSPLHF. DNA for the CDR3: TGCGCCAGCAGCCAAGAGGGGGTCGGGAGACTGTTCCGGGATTCACCCCTCCACTTT.

The chain carries TRBV9 and TRBJ1-5; a possible D gene is TRBD1 (5 bases). V lost 2 bases, J lost 4 bases, and 10 bases lay in between. Germline V gene lookup returns CDR1 SGDLS and CDR2 YYNGEE. This CDR3 has 14 residues. This CDR3 reads CASSVGGVNQPQHF. In DNA form, the CDR3 reads TGTGCCAGCAGCGTGGGGGGAGTAAATCAGCCCCAGCATTTT.

V gene TRBV19 combines with J gene TRBJ1-1; 9 bases line up with TRBD1. Germline-derived CDR1 and CDR2 are LNHDA and SQIVND (reference sequence). Unmatched junction bases numbered 10, after V lost 7 bases and J lost 1 base. The CDR3 is 16 amino acids. This chain's CDR3 is CASTPGQGVGNTEAFF. The CDR3 DNA sequence: TGTGCCAGTACCCCGGGACAGGGCGTCGGGAACACTGAAGCTTTCTTT. The whole variable domain, filled in from reference TRBV19 and TRBJ1-1, reads DGGITQSPKYLFRKEGQNVTLSCEQNLNHDAMYWYRQDPGQGLRLIYYSQIVNDFQKGDIAEGYSVSREKKESFPLTVTSAQKNPTAFYLCASTPGQGVGNTEAFFGQGTRLTVV.

The chain couples TRBV6-6 to TRBJ1-1; D call uncertain. The germline CDR1 and CDR2 sequences are MNHNY and SVGAGI (reference sequence). V lost 0 bases and J 1 base, leaving 6 bases between the germline ends. The CDR3 is made up of 14 amino acids. The CDR3 coding sequence is TGTGCCAGCAGTTACTCGCAGAGGAACACTGAAGCTTTCTTT. Translated, it gives CASSYSQRNTEAFF.

The CDR3 loop reads CASSPRGGVNNEQFF. DNA for the CDR3: TGTGCCAGCAGCCCTCGGGGCGGGGTGAACAATGAGCAGTTCTTC. The V gene is TRBV5-6, the J gene TRBJ2-1; D may be TRBD2 (6 bases). Trimming removed 4 bases from V and 5 bases from J, with 16 bases in between. The CDR3 covers 15 residues. Germline V gives CDR1 SGHDT, CDR2 YYEEEE.

The table lists this clone with a few counts. The CDR3 sequence: CSVQGDSYNSPLHF. DNA of the CDR3: TGCAGCGTGCAGGGTGACTCCTATAATTCACCCCTCCACTTT. The gene calls are TRBV29-1 and TRBJ1-6, with D tentatively TRBD1 (5 bases). This CDR3 has 14 amino acids. V was shortened by 6 bases and J by 0 bases, with 9 bases between the two germline ends. Germline values: CDR1 SQVTM, CDR2 ANQGSEA.

CDR3 DNA sequence: TGTGCCTGGAGTGTAACGGGGAGCGTAGCTTTCTTT. Protein: CAWSVTGSVAFF. The J gene is TRBJ1-1, the V gene TRBV30; no reliable D call. CDR3 size: 12 residues. The V end was cut by 0 bases, the J end by 10 bases, with 12 bases between. Germline lookup yields CDR1 GTSNPN and CDR2 SVGIG (reference sequence).

This clone has a handful of counts. The chain has TRBV7-9 and TRBJ2-2; a weak D match, TRBD1 (6 bases). V was pared by 4 bases and J by 5 bases, with 11 bases between. The CDR3 is made up of 14 amino acids. In germline, CDR1 is SEHNR, CDR2 FQNEAQ (reference sequence). The CDR3 reads CASSSSGTTGELFF. CDR3 in DNA: TGTGCCAGCAGCTCGTCCGGGACAACCGGGGAGCTGTTTTTT. The full variable domain, its missing parts supplied by reference TRBV7-9 and TRBJ2-2, is DTGVSQNPRHKITKRGQNVTFRCDPISEHNRLYWYRQTLGQGPEFLTYFQNEAQLEKSRLLSDRFSAERPKGSFSTLEIQRTEQGDSAMYLCASSSSGTTGELFFGEGSRLTVL.

This clone was recorded a few times. Other DNA variants within this sample encode the same CDR3. The chain links TRBV29-1 to TRBJ1-1; 8 nucleotides agree with TRBD1. With 4 bases clipped from V and 5 bases from J, the junction kept 6 bases outside the gene matches. The CDR3 is made up of 13 amino acids. Germline V lookup: CDR1 SQVTM, CDR2 ANQGSEA. The CDR3 region is CSVVGQGGTEAFF. For the CDR3, the DNA is TGCAGCGTTGTTGGACAGGGAGGGACTGAAGCTTTCTTT.

Here the CDR3 DNA reads TGCGCCAGCAGCTTGACTTATTCCGGGGAGCTGTTTTTT. It is translated as CASSLTYSGELFF. This chain links TRBV5-1 with TRBJ2-2; D is unclear. The germline V gene has CDR1 SGHRS and CDR2 YFSETQ. The CDR3 length is 13 residues. The ends were cut back, 1 base at V and 6 bases at J, with 7 bases in the middle.

The genes are TRBV4-3 and TRBJ2-3, with 7 bases matching TRBD1. From germline, CDR1 is LGHNA and CDR2 YSLEER. CDR3 length: 15 amino acids. J gave up 3 bases and V 5 bases, and 8 bases lay outside the gene matches. In nucleotides, the CDR3 is TGCGCCAGCAGCAGGGACAGCCAAGGGACAGATACGCAGTATTTT. Translation: CASSRDSQGTDTQYF.

The chain carries TRBV29-1 and TRBJ1-2, with 10 nucleotides matching TRBD1. CDR1 and CDR2 from the germline V gene are SQVTM and ANQGSEA. The CDR3 has 16 amino acids. Trimming cost V 0 bases and J 9 bases; bases outside gene matches: 13. The CDR3 DNA follows: TGCAGCGTTGAAGATCAGCGCGGGACAGGGGCAACGAGCTACACCTTC. Protein: CSVEDQRGTGATSYTF.